This T cell receptor (beta chain) was identified during a study of blood T cell repertoires in COVID-19. In the study overall: Acute and convalescent COVID-19 samples came from the United States, Italy and Spain. T cells, B-cell-depleted T cells, or PBMCs provided the cDNA or gDNA that served as material.

Original handling: Counts of nucleated cells, estimated from reference gene primer amplification, were obtained. Produced via immunoSEQ multiplex PCR; TCRdb's table is partial and in-frame only. The V and J calls and the clone size are those of that table, but D and trimming were determined from the DNA. In the table there are 180,000 or so clones, about 88% of which are singletons. The germline CDR1 and CDR2 sequences are MNHEY and SVGEGT. The CDR3 spans 15 residues. Trimming stripped 5 bases from V and 0 bases from J, with 11 bases between. Sequencing was performed on peripheral blood. The sequence came from a woman aged 80 or over with acute or convalescent COVID-19. The V and J genes are TRBV6-2 or TRBV6-3 and TRBJ2-1, with unresolved D. CDR3 residues: CASSLYSSSYNEQFF. DNA for the CDR3: TGTGCCAGCAGTCTGTATAGTAGCTCCTACAATGAGCAGTTCTTC.